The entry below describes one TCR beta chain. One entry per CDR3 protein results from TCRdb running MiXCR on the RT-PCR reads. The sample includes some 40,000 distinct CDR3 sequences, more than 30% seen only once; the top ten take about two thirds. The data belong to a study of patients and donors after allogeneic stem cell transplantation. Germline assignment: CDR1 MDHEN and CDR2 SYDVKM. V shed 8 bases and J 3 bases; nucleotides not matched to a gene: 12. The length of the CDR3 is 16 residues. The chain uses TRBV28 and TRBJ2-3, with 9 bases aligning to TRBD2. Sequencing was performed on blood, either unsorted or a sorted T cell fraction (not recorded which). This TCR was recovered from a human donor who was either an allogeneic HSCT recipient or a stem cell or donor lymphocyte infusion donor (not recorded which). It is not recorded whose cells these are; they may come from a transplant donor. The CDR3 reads CASPLRASGMTDTQYF. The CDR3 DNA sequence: TGTGCCAGCCCGCTAAGGGCTAGCGGGATGACAGATACGCAGTATTTT.